This T cell receptor beta chain was sequenced in a study of T cell repertoires in cytomegalovirus infection (dated 2019 in TCRdb). About the investigation overall: Donor HLA type was relevant to the analysis, because carriage of CMV infection together with the matching HLA type was indicated by public TCR beta signatures.

The listed sequencing device is Illumina HiSeq 1500. Using fastp trimming at Q25 and MiXCR clonotype assembly, TCRdb reanalyzed the public sequencing data and kept in-frame beta chains. Rows with a matching CDR3 protein are joined into one entry that keeps the most common DNA and genes. Recorded for this sample are about 180,000 distinct CDR3 sequences; under 15% of them occurred a single time. Over 25% of the sample belongs to the ten largest clones. This clonotype showed up just a few times. The antigen it recognizes is unknown. No base quality values were provided; no much bigger clone lies one nucleotide off. General findings and caveats noted by the study authors: In the ex vivo response, HLA-C-restricted CMV-specific TCR beta clonotypes were dominant, and in two of eight donors the single most frequent clonotype came from this HLA-C-restricted group. Carriers of CMV infection plus the relevant HLA type were discriminated by the cumulative frequency of public TCR beta family members in the study cohort and in an independent approximately 400-donor cohort.

Trimming at the junction amounts to 0 bases on V and 5 bases on J, and the germline ends lie 13 bases apart. The CDR3 starts with the cysteine, ends with the phenylalanine, and has 14 residues. Solely the CDR3 DNA is kept, with 42 bases framed from the first base. CDR1 DFQATT and CDR2 SNEGSKA are derived from the germline V gene (reference sequence). The receptor's source is a human donor in good health (CMV status not recorded). Some clones in this sample may be carry-over from other donors' samples. The chain was built from TRBV20-1 and TRBJ2-5; the D element could tentatively be TRBD1 or TRBD2, as 5 bases agree for each. The sample consisted of PBMCs. The CDR3 loop reads CSARDIPREETQYF. The sequenced DNA is TGCAGTGCTAGAGATATACCCAGGGAGGAGACCCAGTACTTC.